The present TCR beta chain was sequenced within a study of OX40 agonist ivuxolimab in advanced cancers. Study-wide background: One patient with hepatocellular carcinoma and two with cutaneous melanoma, three in all, had partial responses.

This CDR3 has 14 amino acids. The germline V gene encodes CDR1 MNHNS and CDR2 SASEGT. V gave up 5 bases and J gave up 1 base, with 11 bases separating them. TCRdb keeps only in-frame clones here, not all; method: immunoSEQ multiplex PCR. The sample lists roughly 77,000 clones; roughly 80% were seen once. The TCR originated in an adult with an advanced solid tumor such as melanoma, head and neck, liver or kidney cancer. J is TRBJ1-1 and V is TRBV6-1; D unclear. The sample consisted of CD4+ or CD8+ T cells sorted from blood, taken in a trial of the OX40 agonist ivuxolimab. The CDR3 coding sequence is TGTGCCAGCAGTACCCGACCCCAGAACACTGAAGCTTTCTTT. This sequence encodes CASSTRPQNTEAFF.